The 9 T cell receptor beta chains presented below share a single source sample, sequenced in a study of blood T cell repertoires in COVID-19. Some clones are missing from TCRdb's copy, which holds only in-frame ones; the method was immunoSEQ multiplex PCR. The sample consists of 100,000 to 150,000 clones, about 80% of them appearing once. Material: peripheral blood. These receptors all stem from a human donor in a cohort sampled during active COVID-19.

V and J are TRBV4-3 and TRBJ1-1; D remains ambiguous. The CDR3 has 16 residues. Germline values: CDR1 LGHNA, CDR2 YSLEER. Trimming removed 1 base from V and 0 bases from J, with 12 bases in between. CDR3 loop: CASSQVGGSLNTEAFF. As DNA, the CDR3 is TGCGCCAGCAGCCAAGTCGGCGGTTCCTTGAACACTGAAGCTTTCTTT.

This chain uses TRBV7-2 with TRBJ2-2; D might be TRBD2 (7 bases). The CDR3 consists of 15 residues. Germline V gene sequence: CDR1 SGHTA, CDR2 FQGNSA. Trimming took off 1 base at V and 6 bases at J, with 12 bases between the two ends. The CDR3 nucleotides are TGTGCCAGCAGCTTAGAAGGGGGGAGGGCCGGGGAGCTGTTTTTT. Encoded protein: CASSLEGGRAGELFF.

The V and J genes are TRBV19 and TRBJ2-1, with a weak D call TRBD1 (6 bases). The CDR3 is made up of 17 amino acids. The V end lost 4 bases, the J end lost 3 bases, and 19 bases lay between the germline ends. CDR1 and CDR2 from the germline V gene are LNHDA and SQIVND (reference sequence). The CDR3 sequence is CASSRGQRWELYNEQFF. The CDR3 nucleotides read TGTGCCAGTAGTAGGGGGCAAAGATGGGAACTCTACAATGAGCAGTTCTTC.

The rearrangement joins TRBV28 to TRBJ1-5, with D unresolved. V lost 2 bases to trimming and J lost 2 bases, with 10 bases between them. Germline CDR1 is MDHEN and CDR2 is SYDVKM. The CDR3 contains 15 residues. For the CDR3, the DNA is TGTGCCAGCAGTTTAACGGCAGGCGGCAATCAGCCCCAGCATTTT. Its protein is CASSLTAGGNQPQHF.

This chain links TRBV7-2 with TRBJ2-7; 7 nucleotides line up with TRBD1. This CDR3 comprises 14 residues. V was clipped by 4 bases and J by 4 bases; unmatched bases: 7. Germline CDR1 SGHTA, CDR2 FQGNSA. Written as DNA, the CDR3 is TGTGCCAGCAGCTCCCGACAGGGTCGGTACGAGCAGTACTTC. This translates into CASSSRQGRYEQYF.

This sequence joins TRBV6-2 or TRBV6-3 and TRBJ2-7, with 13 bases fitting TRBD2. Germline V CDR1 and CDR2: MNHEY, SVGEGT. This CDR3 spans 14 amino acids. Trimming at V came to 2 bases and at J to 7 bases, leaving 2 bases not matched to a gene. The CDR3 nucleotides are TGTGCCAGCAGTTACGGACTAGCGGGGGAAGAGCAGTACTTC. Its translation is CASSYGLAGEEQYF.

The gene calls are TRBV7-2 and TRBJ2-5; 7 nucleotides align to TRBD2. The J segment lost 4 bases and the V segment lost 4 bases, leaving 6 bases of the junction unmatched. Germline lookup yields CDR1 SGHTA and CDR2 FQGNSA. CDR3 size: 14 residues. CDR3 DNA: TGTGCCAGCAGCTACCAACCGGGGGGAGAGACCCAGTACTTC. It encodes CASSYQPGGETQYF.

V gene TRBV11-3 combines with J gene TRBJ2-7, with a weak D call TRBD2 (6 bases). V was pared by 3 bases and J by 6 bases, with 15 bases between. The CDR3 loop spans 14 amino acids. Germline CDR1 and CDR2: SGHNT and YENEEA. This CDR3 reads CASSFGTLSGEQYF. DNA of the CDR3: TGTGCCAGCAGCTTTGGGACTCTATCCGGCGAGCAGTACTTC.

The chain employs TRBV5-6 and TRBJ2-1, with 7 bases aligning to TRBD1. The junction had 8 bases not matched to a gene; V was cut back by 4 bases and J by 4 bases. Germline assignment: CDR1 SGHDT and CDR2 YYEEEE. CDR3 length: 15 amino acids. The CDR3 spells CASSLGQKLYNEQFF. The CDR3 DNA sequence: TGTGCCAGCAGCCTGGGACAGAAACTTTACAATGAGCAGTTCTTC.